These 25 T cell receptor beta chains were all obtained from the same sample, sequenced in a study of blood T cell repertoires in COVID-19. Here immunoSEQ multiplex PCR was the method, and the copy in TCRdb shows in-frame clones only, minus some. The sample holds approximately 71,000 clones, over 60% seen once. Sequences were obtained from peripheral blood. These receptors all come from a human donor in a cohort sampled during active COVID-19.

V usage is TRBV21-1 and J usage is TRBJ2-3; the table gives TRBD2 as D, unverified against the DNA. TRBV21-1 is deemed a pseudogene. There are 16 residues in the CDR3. CDR3 loop: CASSAQPGPNIGAQYF. DNA for the CDR3: TGTGCCAGCAGCGCACAACCGGGTCCCAATATTGGTGCGCAGTATTTT.

The chain recombines TRBV10-3 with TRBJ2-7; TRBD1 might be the D (6 bases). Germline V lookup: CDR1 ENHRY, CDR2 SYGVKD. CDR3 length: 16 residues. V shed 0 bases and J shed 3 bases, with 15 bases lying between them. The CDR3 here is CAISESLTGSSYEQYF. CDR3 bases: TGTGCCATCAGTGAGTCATTAACAGGGAGTAGCTACGAGCAGTACTTC.

This clone occurred once. The chain employs TRBV7-2 and TRBJ2-5; a weak D match, TRBD2 (5 bases). Germline assignment: CDR1 SGHTA and CDR2 FQGNSA. The V gene lost 4 bases and the J gene lost 0 bases, with 9 bases spanning the gap. The CDR3 totals 14 residues. The CDR3 coding sequence is TGTGCCAGCAGCTGGAGCGGCAACCAAGAGACCCAGTACTTC. Translated, it gives CASSWSGNQETQYF.

The V and J genes are TRBV28 and TRBJ2-5; weak D call: TRBD2 (5 bases). Germline values: CDR1 MDHEN, CDR2 SYDVKM. This CDR3 region has 14 residues. The V end was cut by 3 bases, the J end by 4 bases, with 12 bases between. In nucleotides, the CDR3 is TGTGCCAGCAGTTTGGAGGATAGTGTAGAGACCCAGTACTTC. Residues: CASSLEDSVETQYF.

This chain links TRBV30 with TRBJ1-1; no clear D. Trimming took off 0 bases at V and 3 bases at J, with 8 bases between the two ends. There are 13 residues in the CDR3. Per the germline V gene, CDR1 is GTSNPN and CDR2 is SVGIG (reference sequence). The CDR3: CAWSVLPHTEAFF. CDR3 DNA sequence: TGTGCCTGGAGTGTCCTTCCCCACACTGAAGCTTTCTTT.

Turning to this clone: At one end, the junction sequence differs from germline, possibly due to a read error. This chain links TRBV2 with TRBJ2-5, with a tentative D call TRBD2 (6 bases). The CDR3 covers 13 residues. The V gene's germline CDR1 is SNHLY and CDR2 FYNNEI. DNA for the CDR3: TGTGCCAGCAGTGTCGGTCCGAGTGGGAGGAAGGACTTC. Translated: CASSVGPSGRKDF.

This chain links TRBV24-1 with TRBJ2-1; 7 positions match TRBD1. J gave up 2 bases and V 3 bases, and 6 bases lay outside the gene matches. The CDR3 runs to 16 residues. Germline V CDR1 and CDR2: KGHDR, SFDVKD. In DNA, the CDR3 is TGTGCCACCAGTGATCCGACAGGGAAAGCCTACAATGAGCAGTTCTTC. It encodes CATSDPTGKAYNEQFF.

This clone was seen a handful of times. The rearrangement joins TRBV7-9 to TRBJ2-2; possible D gene TRBD2, 5 bases. V lost 5 bases and J lost 1, with 11 bases in between. This CDR3 has 15 residues. From germline, CDR1 is SEHNR and CDR2 FQNEAQ (reference sequence). The CDR3 DNA reads TGTGCCAGCAGCCCTGACGCGGGGAACACCGGGGAGCTGTTTTTT. Protein: CASSPDAGNTGELFF.

The V gene is TRBV7-2, the J gene TRBJ2-4; D unclear. The CDR3 runs to 14 residues. The V end lost 7 bases, the J end lost 3 bases, and 13 bases lay between the germline ends. Per the germline V gene, CDR1 is SGHTA and CDR2 is FQGNSA. In nucleotides, the CDR3 is TGTGCCAGCACCGACACAAAAAACAAAAACATTCAGTACTTC. Its translation is CASTDTKNKNIQYF.

This clone has ten or more counts. This chain links TRBV19 with TRBJ1-5; no clear D gene. Trimming removed 6 bases at V and 6 bases at J, with 12 bases between. CDR1 and CDR2 (germline): LNHDA, SQIVND (reference sequence). This CDR3 has 13 residues. This chain's CDR3 is CASRPRVGQPQHF. As DNA, the CDR3 is TGTGCCAGTAGGCCCCGCGTTGGTCAGCCCCAGCATTTT.

V usage is TRBV7-8 and J usage is TRBJ2-4, with 14 bases fitting TRBD2. The CDR3 consists of 18 residues. CDR1 SGHVS and CDR2 FQNEAQ come from the germline V gene. V was pared by 2 bases and J by 1 base, with 4 bases of the junction left unmatched. The CDR3 DNA is TGTGCCAGCAGCTTATCTCGGACTAGCGGGGGGGCCAAAAACATTCAGTACTTC. It translates to CASSLSRTSGGAKNIQYF.

V usage is TRBV5-1 and J usage is TRBJ2-5; TRBD1 matches at 9 bases. Germline V gene sequence: CDR1 SGHRS, CDR2 YFSETQ. This CDR3 has 16 amino acids. The V and J ends lost 3 bases and 5 bases, in that order; junction bases with no gene match: 11. CDR3 DNA sequence: TGCGCCAGCAGCTCAGTAGCCGGACAGGGGATGGAGACCCAGTACTTC. Translating it yields CASSSVAGQGMETQYF.

The chain combines TRBV19 with TRBJ1-5; D is possibly TRBD1 (6 bases). The V end lost 3 bases, the J end lost 2 bases, and 14 bases lay between the germline ends. Germline V gene data show CDR1 as LNHDA and CDR2 as SQIVND (reference sequence). This CDR3 has 16 residues. The CDR3 loop reads CASSIKQGRGNQPQHF. CDR3 DNA: TGTGCCAGTAGTATCAAACAGGGTAGAGGCAATCAGCCCCAGCATTTT.

This rearrangement joins TRBV5-1 to TRBJ2-5; D uncertain. This CDR3 is 14 amino acids long. Trimming removed 6 bases at V and 0 bases at J, with 12 bases between. The germline V gene encodes CDR1 SGHRS and CDR2 YFSETQ. The DNA of the CDR3 is TGCGCCAGCACCCCCCTCGGGTACCAAGAGACCCAGTACTTC. It translates to CASTPLGYQETQYF.

The rearrangement links TRBV18 to TRBJ2-5; 11 bases align to TRBD1. In germline, CDR1 is KGHSH, CDR2 LQKENI. This CDR3 region has 15 residues. The V segment lost 4 bases and the J segment 1 base; nucleotides outside the gene matches: 2. The CDR3 here is CASSRDRGTQETQYF. DNA of the CDR3: TGTGCCAGCTCACGGGACAGGGGGACCCAAGAGACCCAGTACTTC.

This chain joins TRBV7-2 and TRBJ2-5; 9 positions agree with TRBD2. CDR1 SGHTA and CDR2 FQGNSA come from the germline V gene. The V gene end was trimmed by 11 bases and the J gene end by 5 bases; junction bases not matched to a gene: 9. There are 13 residues in the CDR3. CDR3 residues: CAVGGGAMETQYF. In nucleotides, the CDR3 is TGTGCCGTAGGCGGGGGGGCGATGGAGACCCAGTACTTC.

The CDR3 bases are TGTGCCATCTCCAGGGAAACTAATTCACCCCTCCACTTT. Translating it yields CAISRETNSPLHF. The J gene is TRBJ1-6, the V gene TRBV10-3; possible D gene TRBD1, 5 bases. Trimming pared 8 bases from V and 6 bases from J, leaving 11 bases between. CDR1 and CDR2 (germline): ENHRY, SYGVKD. CDR3 length: 13 residues.

J is TRBJ1-5 and V is TRBV11-2; TRBD1 is a possible D gene (5 bases). The germline gives CDR1 SGHAT, CDR2 FQNNGV. This CDR3 region has 14 residues. Trimming cost V 3 bases and J 3 bases, with 9 bases left between them. CDR3: CASSFSGNNQPQHF. Here the CDR3 DNA reads TGTGCCAGCAGCTTCTCAGGGAACAATCAGCCCCAGCATTTT.

This chain connects TRBV19 to TRBJ2-2, with 11 bases matching TRBD2. Germline V gene sequence: CDR1 LNHDA, CDR2 SQIVND (reference sequence). V lost 7 bases to trimming and J lost 7 bases; unmatched junction nucleotides: 8. This CDR3 spans 15 amino acids. CDR3 amino acids: CASTYGTSGHGELFF. For the CDR3, the DNA is TGTGCCAGTACCTACGGGACTAGCGGTCACGGGGAGCTGTTTTTT.

This chain connects TRBV6-6 to TRBJ1-3; no definite D call. V was pared by 6 bases and J by 0 bases, with 9 bases between. CDR1 and CDR2 (germline): MNHNY, SVGAGI (reference sequence). There are 14 residues in the CDR3. As DNA, the CDR3 is TGTGCCAGCAGCCCCTACAGCTCTGGAAACACCATATATTTT. It encodes CASSPYSSGNTIYF.

The chain uses TRBV9 and TRBJ1-3; a weak D match, TRBD1 (5 bases). The CDR3 is made up of 14 amino acids. The V end was cut by 2 bases, the J end by 4 bases, with 10 bases between. Germline V gene lookup returns CDR1 SGDLS and CDR2 YYNGEE. CDR3 DNA sequence: TGTGCCAGCAGCGTCCAGGGAGGGGGAAACACCATATATTTT. It codes for CASSVQGGGNTIYF.

The chain employs TRBV25-1 and TRBJ2-3; 11 bases align to TRBD2. The junction had 4 bases not matched to a gene; V was cut back by 1 base and J by 4 bases. Germline V gene lookup returns CDR1 MGHDK and CDR2 SYGVNS. CDR3 length equals 16 residues. CDR3 sequence (DNA): TGTGCCAGCAGTGAATTTACTAGCGGGAGTTCAGATACGCAGTATTTT. This encodes CASSEFTSGSSDTQYF.

This chain joins TRBV20-1 and TRBJ2-7; tentative D call: TRBD1 (6 bases). The CDR3 has 11 amino acids. Trimming took off 4 bases at V and 6 bases at J, with 10 bases between the two ends. Per germline, CDR1 DFQATT and CDR2 SNEGSKA (reference sequence). CDR3 protein: CSANQGLEQYF. CDR3 nucleotides: TGCAGTGCTAACCAGGGGCTCGAGCAGTACTTC.

This chain joins TRBV18 and TRBJ2-2; the D gene is possibly TRBD1 (6 bases). Trimming took off 4 bases at V and 0 bases at J, with 9 bases between the two ends. The CDR3 is made up of 15 amino acids. Germline values: CDR1 KGHSH, CDR2 LQKENI. CDR3 amino acids: CASSLGQTNTGELFF. CDR3 bases: TGTGCCAGCTCACTCGGACAGACGAACACCGGGGAGCTGTTTTTT.

The J gene is TRBJ1-2, the V gene TRBV2; D not certain. The CDR3 contains 13 residues. Germline V gene data show CDR1 as SNHLY and CDR2 as FYNNEI. Trimming left V 3 bases short and J 5 bases short, with 10 bases between. The chain's CDR3 is CASSERGMYGYTF. Written as DNA, the CDR3 is TGTGCCAGCAGTGAGAGAGGGATGTATGGCTACACCTTC.